This TCR beta chain comes out of a study of T-cell reconstitution after alpha-beta-depleted transplantation in children. Trimming removed 7 bases from V and 2 bases from J, with 15 bases in between. Germline V gene data show CDR1 as SGHVS and CDR2 as FQNEAQ. CDR3 length equals 15 residues. The authors prepared the TCRbeta library with unique molecular identifiers. TCRdb reprocessed the PCR reads via MiXCR and lists one record per CDR3 protein. The sample carries 700,000 to 950,000 distinct CDR3 sequences, under 20% recorded once. Study findings and constraints: Fresh T-cell production supplied most of the T-cell counts and diversity seen one year after transplant.

As regards this clonotype: Its antigen remains unknown.

The chain is built from TRBV7-8 and TRBJ1-3; D remains unclear. Sample: PBMCs, mostly from graft donor cells, taken 360 days after TCRalphabeta/CD19-depleted stem cell transplant. This TCR was recovered from a male patient younger than 18 who had a stem cell transplant for acute lymphoblastic leukemia, so the T cells may come from the graft donor. The DNA of the CDR3 is TGTGCCAGCACCCCCTCCCGCATCGCTGGAAACACCATATATTTT. It yields the protein CASTPSRIAGNTIYF.